This T cell receptor (beta chain) stems from a study of T-cell reconstitution after alpha-beta-depleted transplantation in children. Findings of the study overall: Where alpha-beta T cells came from about two months after transplant was reportedly several hundred expanded graft clones.

A remark on this clonotype: What it binds is not known.

It was with unique molecular identifiers that the TCRbeta library was prepared. TCRdb analysed the PCR reads with MiXCR anew, one entry per CDR3 protein. The table has 500,000 to 750,000 distinct CDR3 sequences, 27% seen once. CDR1 and CDR2 (germline): DFQATT, SNEGSKA (reference sequence). Unmatched junction bases numbered 11, after V lost 3 bases and J lost 9 bases. CDR3 size: 14 residues. Specimen: PBMCs, collected before TCRalphabeta/CD19-depleted stem cell transplant. This receptor was obtained from a boy less than two years old with Wiskott-Aldrich syndrome, due to receive a stem cell transplant. V usage is TRBV20-1 and J usage is TRBJ2-1; 7 positions match TRBD2. The CDR3 region has the DNA TGCAGTGCTAGGCCCCCCGATAGCGGGTCTGAGCAGTTCTTC. Its protein is CSARPPDSGSEQFF.